Shown below are 10 T cell receptor beta chains from a single sample sequenced in a study of blood T cells in healthy people across ages. Alongside a J-beta primer mix, a sample-barcoded 5' primer served in a second PCR lasting roughly 6 to 11 cycles. TCRdb ran MiXCR on the 5' RACE reads and lists one entry per CDR3 protein. The profile shows more than 450,000 distinct CDR3 sequences, about 29% of them singletons. The same data also contributed to another study, on T cells of mothers and their children.

The specimen was blood. The receptors come from a boy between 2 and 10 years old in good health.

This chain links TRBV14 with TRBJ1-5; 7 nucleotides agree with TRBD1. Germline V gene lookup returns CDR1 SGHDN and CDR2 FVKESK. The CDR3 runs 14 residues. J gave up 4 bases and V 4 bases, and 4 bases lay outside the gene matches. CDR3 region: CASSPDRPNQPQHF. Here the CDR3 DNA reads TGTGCCAGCAGCCCGGACAGGCCGAATCAGCCCCAGCATTTT.

This clonotype turned up a few times. The chain has TRBV27 and TRBJ2-3; TRBD2 matches at 7 bases. The CDR3 loop spans 15 amino acids. CDR1 and CDR2 (germline): MNHEY, SMNVEV (reference sequence). J gave up 0 bases and V 7 bases, and 7 bases lay outside the gene matches. CDR3 in amino acids: CASTSASGSTDTQYF. In DNA, the CDR3 is TGTGCCAGCACCTCCGCTAGCGGAAGCACAGATACGCAGTATTTT.

This clonotype was detected a few times. The J gene is TRBJ2-1, the V gene TRBV5-1; 7 bases match TRBD1. The V and J ends lost 5 bases and 8 bases, in that order; junction bases with no gene match: 4. This CDR3 spans 12 amino acids. CDR1 is SGHRS, CDR2 YFSETQ, per germline. CDR3 residues: CASRDRRDEQFF. The CDR3 DNA follows: TGCGCCAGCAGGGACAGGCGGGATGAGCAGTTCTTC.

Notes on this clonotype: A clone one base away is much larger, so this may be a read error. J is TRBJ2-1 and V is TRBV7-2; a weak D match, TRBD1 (6 bases). The J call may be wrong; the DNA end is better matched by TRBJ2-7. The CDR3 extends over 14 amino acids. The germline gives CDR1 SGHTA, CDR2 FQGNSA. CDR3 sequence (DNA): TGTGCCAGCAGCTTAGGGAAAGGGGGCTACGAGCAGTACTTC. Protein: CASSLGKGGYEQYF.

V gene TRBV2 combines with J gene TRBJ2-5; D is undetermined. This CDR3 has 13 residues. CDR1 and CDR2 (germline): SNHLY, FYNNEI. Trimming stripped 4 bases from V and 5 bases from J, with 11 bases between. CDR3 region: CASSGWERETQYF. The CDR3 DNA follows: TGTGCCAGCAGTGGGTGGGAACGCGAGACCCAGTACTTC.

This chain connects TRBV4-3 to TRBJ2-5; 7 bases line up with TRBD2. The J call may not be correct, given that the DNA end is closer to TRBJ2-1. This CDR3 region has 14 residues. Germline loops: CDR1 LGHNA, CDR2 YSLEER. The CDR3 is CASRVSGTHNEQFF. CDR3 sequence (DNA): TGCGCCAGCAGAGTAAGCGGGACCCACAATGAGCAGTTCTTC.

The rearrangement uses TRBV12-3 or TRBV12-4 and TRBJ2-5; no definite D call. TRBJ2-7 explains the end of the DNA better; the J call may be wrong. This CDR3 has 14 amino acids. Here the CDR3 reads CASSLRSAKYEQYF. As DNA, the CDR3 is TGTGCCAGCAGTTTGAGGTCGGCTAAATACGAGCAGTACTTC.

This clonotype was seen more than once but under ten times. V gene TRBV29-1 combines with J gene TRBJ2-4, with D unresolved. Germline loops: CDR1 SQVTM, CDR2 ANQGSEA. The CDR3 loop spans 11 amino acids. V was clipped by 4 bases and J by 4 bases, with 5 bases between them. The CDR3: CSVATKNIQYF. The CDR3 nucleotides are TGCAGCGTTGCAACAAAAAACATTCAGTACTTC. The whole variable domain, remainder taken from reference TRBV29-1 and TRBJ2-4, is SAVISQKPSRDICQRGTSLTIQCQVDSQVTMMFWYRQQPGQSLTLIATANQGSEATYESGFVIDKFPISRPNLTFSTLTVSNMSPEDSSIYLCSVATKNIQYFGAGTRLSVL.

This clonotype was observed a handful of times. The chain couples TRBV10-3 to TRBJ1-1; no clear D gene. Trimming took off 0 bases at V and 5 bases at J, with 7 bases between the two ends. Germline CDR1 ENHRY, CDR2 SYGVKD. The CDR3 runs 13 residues. Here the CDR3 DNA reads TGTGCCATCAGTGAGTCAACGGGTACTGAAGCTTTCTTT. This translates into CAISESTGTEAFF.

This clonotype was detected a few times. V is TRBV4-3 and J is TRBJ2-7; TRBD2 agrees at 7 bases. The CDR3 totals 16 residues. Unmatched junction bases numbered 5, after V lost 0 bases and J lost 0 bases. Germline CDR1 reads LGHNA; CDR2 reads YSLEER. The CDR3 sequence is CASSQDRTSASYEQYF. In DNA form, the CDR3 reads TGCGCCAGCAGCCAAGATCGAACTAGCGCCTCCTACGAGCAGTACTTC.